There are a few counts of the clone carrying this T cell receptor beta chain. This entry comes from a study of regulatory T cells in long-lasting Graves disease. Time point: newly diagnosed GD, antithyroid drugs for less than 3 months. Researchers made the TCR library from RNA that was extracted from PBMCs. Collection of peripheral blood (roughly 9 milliliters) was done using EDTA tubes. TCR beta libraries were built with iRepertoire HTBI primers and Arm-PCR of CDR3 regions. Using its own MiXCR run on the multiplex PCR reads, TCRdb lists one record per CDR3 protein. There are roughly 360,000 distinct CDR3 sequences in the sample; around 11% occur only once, and about 19% lies in the top ten. V lost 4 bases to trimming and J lost 11 bases, with 24 bases between them. From germline, CDR1 is LGHNA and CDR2 YSLEER. The CDR3 covers 16 residues. The same sample was also studied in work on T cells in Graves' hyperthyroidism and ophthalmopathy.

The V gene is TRBV4-3, the J gene TRBJ1-3; no clear D. The source is a woman aged 18-29 years with Graves disease. This material consisted of peripheral blood mononuclear cells (PBMCs), taken at new diagnosis, from a patient treated with antithyroid drugs. The CDR3 DNA sequence: TGCGCCAGCAGCCTCCAACCGGCAAAAGTTGTAGGTCCCATATATTTT. This translates into CASSLQPAKVVGPIYF.